The source of this T cell receptor beta chain is a study of cytomegalovirus exposure and HLA in healthy donors. Broader study findings: Sequencing had likely introduced a cluster of highly shared sequence variants as an artifact. Prior analysis indicated that the majority of TCR beta V segments exhibited productivity approximately 90% or approximately 30% of the time. A later analysis linked a missense variant in DCLRE1C to the trimming of TCR beta V and J genes. Accurate HLA-A and HLA-B prediction from TCR beta sequences was reported for most subjects.

Primers: 60 Vbeta forward and 13 Jbeta reverse. Profiling relied on immunoSEQ multiplex PCR, and the TCRdb table lists in-frame clones only, not all of them. The data hold roughly 100,000 clones, with approximately 80% observed a single time. This clone occurred a few times. Its target is not known. V lost 4 bases to trimming and J lost 1 base, with 8 bases between them. The CDR3 totals 14 residues. Germline V gene data show CDR1 as MDHEN and CDR2 as SYDVKM. Specimen: PBMCs. The source of this sequence is a man aged 25-40 years in good health and CMV-seropositive. The chain has TRBV28 and TRBJ1-5, with D maybe TRBD1 (5 bases). DNA for the CDR3: TGTGCCAGCAGTTGGGGGGGGAGCAATCAGCCCCAGCATTTT. It specifies CASSWGGSNQPQHF.